This T cell receptor (beta chain) was obtained from a study of cytomegalovirus exposure and HLA in healthy donors. Study findings and constraints: When the data were analyzed later, several of the most significant clusters appeared to be linked to common viral pathogens.

The study ran its PCR with 60 Vbeta and 13 Jbeta primers. Libraries were prepared by immunoSEQ multiplex PCR; TCRdb keeps only in-frame clonotypes and omits some of them. Of around 100,000 clones listed, less than 85% are singletons. This CDR3 has 15 amino acids. V lost 1 base, J lost 0 bases, and 10 bases lay in between. Germline V CDR1 and CDR2: LNHDA, SQIVND (reference sequence). To note about this clone: What it recognizes is unknown.

Sequenced input: PBMCs. The chain employs TRBV19 and TRBJ2-7, with D possibly being TRBD2 (6 bases). The TCR was taken from a man aged 35-49 years in good health and CMV-seronegative. The CDR3, as DNA: TGTGCCAGTAGTATAGGGGACTCCCTCTCCTACGAGCAGTACTTC. Protein sequence: CASSIGDSLSYEQYF.